A single sample gave rise to the 31 T cell receptor beta chains below, sequenced in a study of blood T cell repertoires in COVID-19. Sequencing used immunoSEQ multiplex PCR; TCRdb keeps in-frame clones, though not all of them. The top ten clones hold under 13% of a sample with more than 100,000 clones, over 75% of them seen once. The specimen sequenced was peripheral blood. The receptor set was obtained from an elderly man with acute or convalescent COVID-19.

The CDR3 protein is CASAAGTGWSSYGYTF. The CDR3 DNA follows: TGTGCCAGCGCCGCGGGGACAGGGTGGAGTAGCTATGGCTACACCTTC. V and J are TRBV5-6 and TRBJ1-2; 9 bases are shared with TRBD1. CDR3 size: 16 residues. The trim removed 7 bases at V and 4 bases at J, leaving 14 bases unmatched. Germline assignment: CDR1 SGHDT and CDR2 YYEEEE.

This clone has a handful of counts. The CDR3 here is CASSYRVASGGNEQFF. Here the CDR3 DNA reads TGTGCCAGCAGTTACCGCGTTGCTAGCGGGGGGAATGAGCAGTTCTTC. The chain recombines TRBV6-6 with TRBJ2-1; TRBD2 matches 11 bases. The junction had 7 bases not matched to a gene; V was cut back by 2 bases and J by 7 bases. In germline, CDR1 is MNHNY, CDR2 SVGAGI (reference sequence). The CDR3 sequence is 16 residues long.

The rearrangement joins TRBV29-1 to TRBJ1-1; no definite D call. This CDR3 comprises 13 residues. V lost 6 bases to trimming and J lost 0 bases, with 11 bases between them. Germline lookup yields CDR1 SQVTM and CDR2 ANQGSEA. CDR3: CSVNLDVNTEAFF. In nucleotides, the CDR3 is TGCAGCGTCAATCTAGACGTGAACACTGAAGCTTTCTTT.

The genes are TRBV12-3 or TRBV12-4 and TRBJ1-2; D gene ambiguous. Between the trimmed V and J ends, which lost 6 bases and 6 bases, there was a span of 14 bases. The length of the CDR3 is 13 residues. The CDR3 loop is CASRREAHDGYTF. The CDR3 DNA reads TGTGCCAGCAGGCGGGAGGCCCACGATGGCTACACCTTC.

The rearrangement uses TRBV20-1 and TRBJ1-5, with 7 positions matching TRBD1. CDR1 is DFQATT, CDR2 SNEGSKA, per germline (reference sequence). The length of the CDR3 is 13 residues. After removal of 3 bases from V and 9 bases from J, the junction contained 8 bases not matched to a gene. The CDR3 DNA reads as TGCAGTGCTAGTGGACAGGACCTGTCGCCCCAGCATTTT. Residues: CSASGQDLSPQHF.

This clone was counted between two and nine times. The V and J genes are TRBV3-1 (or the pseudogene TRBV3-2) and TRBJ1-5; TRBD1 matches 9 bases. Looked up from germline, CDR1 is LGHDT and CDR2 is YNNKEL (reference sequence). The CDR3 consists of 15 residues. V shed 4 bases and J 3 bases; nucleotides not matched to a gene: 4. CDR3 DNA sequence: TGTGCCAGCAGCCCGGGACAGGGTATCAATCAGCCCCAGCATTTT. Translation gives CASSPGQGINQPQHF.

This chain connects TRBV5-1 to TRBJ1-1; D remains unclear. This CDR3 has 13 residues. CDR1 is SGHRS, CDR2 YFSETQ, per germline. Trimming shortened V by 2 bases and J by 1 base, and 6 bases separated the two germline ends. This chain's CDR3 is CASSFIANTEAFF. The CDR3 DNA sequence: TGCGCCAGCAGCTTTATAGCGAACACTGAAGCTTTCTTT.

The chain is built from TRBV7-2 and TRBJ2-3; TRBD2 matches at 10 bases. The CDR3 runs to 13 residues. Germline V gene sequence: CDR1 SGHTA, CDR2 FQGNSA. V was pared by 8 bases and J by 4 bases, with 3 bases of the junction left unmatched. CDR3 DNA sequence: TGTGCCAGCGGTAGCGGGAGGTCAGATACGCAGTATTTT. Protein sequence: CASGSGRSDTQYF. The variable domain in full, completed from reference TRBV7-2 and TRBJ2-3, reads GAGVSQSPSNKVTEKGKDVELRCDPISGHTALYWYRQSLGQGLEFLIYFQGNSAPDKSGLPSDRFSAERTGGSVSTLTIQRTQQEDSAVYLCASGSGRSDTQYFGPGTRLTVL.

This clone has more than one count but fewer than ten. The chain employs TRBV4-2 and TRBJ2-3; 12 nucleotides match TRBD2. The CDR3 has 16 amino acids. Trimming cost V 0 bases and J 4 bases; bases outside gene matches: 2. Germline V gives CDR1 LGHNA, CDR2 YNFKEQ. The CDR3 region is CASSQDASGGADTQYF. CDR3 bases: TGTGCCAGCAGCCAAGATGCTAGCGGGGGGGCAGATACGCAGTATTTT.

The chain links TRBV12-3 or TRBV12-4 to TRBJ1-2; TRBD1 matches at 8 bases. This CDR3 is 13 amino acids long. J gave up 8 bases and V 4 bases, and 6 bases lay outside the gene matches. The CDR3 nucleotides are TGTGCCAGCAGTTCTGGACAGGGCGACGGCTACACCTTC. Protein sequence: CASSSGQGDGYTF.

CDR3 residues: CASSLDSISYEQYF. DNA of the CDR3: TGTGCCAGCAGCTTGGACTCAATTTCCTACGAGCAGTACTTC. The chain is built from TRBV7-3 and TRBJ2-7, with D maybe TRBD2 (5 bases). The V gene's germline CDR1 is SGHTA and CDR2 FQGTGA. The length of the CDR3 is 14 residues. The V gene lost 3 bases and the J gene lost 1 base, with 10 bases spanning the gap.

V gene TRBV7-2 combines with J gene TRBJ2-7; maybe TRBD1 (6 bases). V lost 1 base and J lost 0, with 7 bases in between. The CDR3 runs 14 residues. Germline CDR1 and CDR2: SGHTA and FQGNSA. CDR3 amino acids: CASSLVGASYEQYF. CDR3 DNA sequence: TGTGCCAGCAGCTTAGTGGGGGCCTCCTACGAGCAGTACTTC.

In this sample, this clone turned up a few times. V is TRBV3-1 (or the pseudogene TRBV3-2) and J is TRBJ1-2; maybe TRBD1 (6 bases). Germline loops: CDR1 LGHDT, CDR2 YNNKEL (reference sequence). The CDR3 spans 15 residues. V lost 1 base and J lost 7, with 16 bases in between. In nucleotides, the CDR3 is TGTGCCAGCAGCCAAGGGGGGCATGGGGCGATTGGCTACACCTTC. Translating it yields CASSQGGHGAIGYTF.

The genes are TRBV6-6 and TRBJ1-6; 9 bases map to TRBD1. This CDR3 spans 14 amino acids. From germline, CDR1 is MNHNY and CDR2 SVGAGI (reference sequence). With 6 bases clipped from V and 8 bases from J, the junction kept 5 bases outside the gene matches. As DNA, the CDR3 is TGTGCCAGCAGGCACCGGGACAGGGATTCACCCCTCCACTTT. Translated, it gives CASRHRDRDSPLHF.

This chain uses TRBV12-3 or TRBV12-4 with TRBJ2-5; 9 nucleotides agree with TRBD2. V lost 5 bases, J lost 4 bases, and 2 bases stayed unmatched. This CDR3 spans 13 amino acids. The CDR3 sequence is CASSKRGAETQYF. The CDR3 nucleotides read TGTGCCAGCAGTAAGCGGGGGGCAGAGACCCAGTACTTC.

The gene calls are TRBV19 and TRBJ1-5, with 7 bases matching TRBD1. Germline V gives CDR1 LNHDA, CDR2 SQIVND (reference sequence). This CDR3 contains 13 residues. V trimming: 3 bases; J trimming: 9 bases; junction bases outside the gene matches: 5. The CDR3 DNA reads TGTGCCAGTAGTATCGGGGACAGTTCGCCCCAGCATTTT. Its protein product is CASSIGDSSPQHF.

The DNA for the CDR3 is TGTGCCAGCACGGCCAGGGGAACCGGGGAGCTGTTTTTT. Encoded protein: CASTARGTGELFF. V usage is TRBV5-4 and J usage is TRBJ2-2; TRBD1 is a possible D gene (6 bases). Trimming cost V 6 bases and J 5 bases, with 11 bases left between them. The V gene's germline CDR1 is SGHNT and CDR2 YYREEE (reference sequence). This CDR3 comprises 13 residues.

The rearrangement uses TRBV6-5 and TRBJ1-1, with D perhaps matching TRBD1 (5 bases). Trimming cost V 7 bases and J 3 bases, with 12 bases left between them. Germline assignment: CDR1 MNHEY and CDR2 SVGAGI. The CDR3 length is 13 residues. CDR3 in DNA: TGTGCCAGCACATCCCCCAGGGACACTGAAGCTTTCTTT. Encoded protein: CASTSPRDTEAFF.

The chain is built from TRBV18 and TRBJ1-5, with 7 bases lining up with TRBD1. The germline gives CDR1 KGHSH, CDR2 LQKENI. The V segment lost 0 bases and the J segment 4 bases; nucleotides outside the gene matches: 3. The CDR3 length is 15 residues. For the CDR3, the DNA is TGTGCCAGCTCACCACCAGGGACAGCTAATCAGCCCCAGCATTTT. Translating gives CASSPPGTANQPQHF.

The rearrangement links TRBV29-1 to TRBJ1-3, with D possibly TRBD1 on 6 matching bases. CDR1 and CDR2 from the germline V gene are SQVTM and ANQGSEA. This CDR3 region has 15 residues. Between the trimmed V and J ends, which lost 8 bases and 1 base, there was a span of 18 bases. Here the CDR3 reads CSPEGGRGSGNTIYF. The CDR3 coding sequence is TGCAGCCCGGAGGGGGGGCGCGGGTCTGGAAACACCATATATTTT.

V gene TRBV5-5 combines with J gene TRBJ1-2; D may be TRBD1 (5 bases). The CDR3 has 15 amino acids. Germline loops: CDR1 SGHKS, CDR2 YYEKEE (reference sequence). V was shortened by 2 bases and J by 0 bases, with 11 bases between the two germline ends. The CDR3 here is CASSLTGRPNYGYTF. CDR3 sequence (DNA): TGTGCCAGCAGCTTAACAGGCCGACCTAACTATGGCTACACCTTC.

CDR3 coding DNA: TGTGCCAGCAGCTTAGGGACTAGGAGGGCCTACGAGCAGTACTTC. This codes for CASSLGTRRAYEQYF. V and J are TRBV13 and TRBJ2-7, with TRBD2 as a possible D gene (6 bases). Trimming left V 0 bases short and J 2 bases short, with 11 bases between. Germline CDR1 and CDR2: PRHDT and FYEKMQ (reference sequence). The CDR3 runs 15 residues.

The CDR3 loop reads CASSLDVADYSEQYF. In DNA, the CDR3 is TGTGCCAGCAGCTTAGATGTAGCGGACTATTCCGAGCAGTACTTC. This chain links TRBV7-2 with TRBJ2-7; D is possibly TRBD2 (6 bases). The CDR3 sequence is 15 residues long. V lost 1 base, J lost 6 bases, and 16 bases lay in between. Germline V lookup: CDR1 SGHTA, CDR2 FQGNSA.

The gene calls are TRBV3-1 (or the pseudogene TRBV3-2) and TRBJ1-5; TRBD1 matches at 7 bases. Germline CDR1 reads LGHDT; CDR2 reads YNNKEL (reference sequence). CDR3 length: 14 residues. Losses at the gene ends were 3 bases for V and 1 base for J; bases not matched to a gene: 0. The DNA for the CDR3 is TGTGCCAGCAGCCAGGGACAGAGCAATCAGCCCCAGCATTTT. This gives the protein CASSQGQSNQPQHF.

This clone showed up just once. V gene TRBV7-3 combines with J gene TRBJ2-3, with unresolved D. The CDR3 is 13 residues long. Germline V gives CDR1 SGHTA, CDR2 FQGTGA. V lost 1 base to trimming and J lost 6 bases, with 8 bases between them. CDR3 DNA: TGTGCCAGCAGCTTAAATTTCCCGGATACGCAGTATTTT. Its protein product is CASSLNFPDTQYF.

This clone appeared a few times. V gene TRBV19 combines with J gene TRBJ2-7, with 8 bases that match TRBD1. The trim removed 4 bases at V and 3 bases at J, leaving 17 bases unmatched. The CDR3 consists of 18 residues. Germline V gene lookup returns CDR1 LNHDA and CDR2 SQIVND (reference sequence). CDR3 bases: TGTGCCAGTAGTAAGGAATCATGGGTATTGACAGGGGACTACGAGCAGTACTTC. As protein: CASSKESWVLTGDYEQYF.

The chain employs TRBV19 and TRBJ2-2; 9 bases line up with TRBD2. This CDR3 has 15 amino acids. The V and J ends lost 6 bases and 4 bases, in that order; junction bases with no gene match: 6. Germline CDR1 is LNHDA and CDR2 is SQIVND (reference sequence). Written as DNA, the CDR3 is TGTGCCAGTAGAGCTAGCGGGACGTTCACCGGGGAGCTGTTTTTT. Translation: CASRASGTFTGELFF.

V is TRBV19 and J is TRBJ1-6, with 11 positions matching TRBD1. V gave up 4 bases and J gave up 9 bases; unmatched junction bases: 5. CDR1 is LNHDA, CDR2 SQIVND, per germline (reference sequence). The CDR3 length is 15 residues. CDR3 sequence (DNA): TGTGCCAGTAGTACCTTCGGGACAGGGGGTTCACCCCTCCACTTT. It encodes CASSTFGTGGSPLHF.

The chain is built from TRBV5-6 and TRBJ1-3; perhaps TRBD1 as D (6 bases). Deletions cut 4 bases from V and 0 bases from J, with 14 bases between. CDR1 is SGHDT, CDR2 YYEEEE, per germline. This CDR3 has 16 residues. CDR3 loop: CASSGRDTSSGNTIYF. CDR3 DNA sequence: TGTGCCAGCAGCGGCCGGGACACAAGCTCTGGAAACACCATATATTTT.

This chain joins TRBV28 and TRBJ2-3; the match to TRBD2 covers 10 bases. V was clipped by 3 bases and J by 2 bases; unmatched bases: 8. Per the germline V gene, CDR1 is MDHEN and CDR2 is SYDVKM. This CDR3 spans 17 amino acids. The chain's CDR3 is CASSFSLAGAYTDTQYF. CDR3 in DNA: TGTGCCAGCAGTTTTAGTCTAGCGGGAGCTTACACAGATACGCAGTATTTT.

The table lists this clone with a count of one. V usage is TRBV14 and J usage is TRBJ2-1; D not resolved. Germline CDR1 and CDR2: SGHDN and FVKESK. Trimming pared 6 bases from V and 5 bases from J, leaving 5 bases between. The CDR3 is 11 residues long. CDR3 loop: CASSLNNEQFF. The CDR3 DNA sequence: TGTGCCAGCAGTCTTAACAATGAGCAGTTCTTC.